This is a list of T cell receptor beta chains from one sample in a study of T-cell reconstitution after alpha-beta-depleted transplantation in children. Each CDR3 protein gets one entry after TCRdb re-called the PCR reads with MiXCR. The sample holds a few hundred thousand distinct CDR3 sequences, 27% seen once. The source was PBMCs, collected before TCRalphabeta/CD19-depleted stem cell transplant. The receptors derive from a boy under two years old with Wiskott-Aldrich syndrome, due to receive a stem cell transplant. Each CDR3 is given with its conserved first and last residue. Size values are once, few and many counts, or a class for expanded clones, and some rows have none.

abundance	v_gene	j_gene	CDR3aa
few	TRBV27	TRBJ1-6	CASSRRVEYNSPLHF
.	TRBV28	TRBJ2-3	CAIGTDTQYF
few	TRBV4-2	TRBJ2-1	CASSQASGRAYNEQFF
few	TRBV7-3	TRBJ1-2	CASSPRTGESGGYTF
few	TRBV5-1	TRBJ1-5	CASSSGEYNQPQHF
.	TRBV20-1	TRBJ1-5	CSAIPGGRSNQPQHF
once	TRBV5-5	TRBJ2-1	CASSFLLAGGQEQFF
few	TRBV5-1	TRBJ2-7	CASSLVITGSHEQYF
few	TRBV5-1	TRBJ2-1	CASSLGLAGEFYNEQFF
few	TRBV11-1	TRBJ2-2	CASSTNSIGTTGELFF
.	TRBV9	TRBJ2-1	CASSVGQGPYNEQFF
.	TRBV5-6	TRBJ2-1	CASSWGRQGINNEQFF
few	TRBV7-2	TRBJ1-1	CASSLGSRGTEAFF
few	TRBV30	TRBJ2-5	CACGDAAETQYF
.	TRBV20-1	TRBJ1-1	CSASSTGPFSPMNTEAFF
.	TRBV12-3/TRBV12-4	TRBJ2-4	CASSLDDVAKNIQYF
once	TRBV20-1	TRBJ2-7	CSASRVAGGPGEQYF
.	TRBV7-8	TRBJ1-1	CASSLGWETEAFF
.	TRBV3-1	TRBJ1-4	CASSLKRPTNEKLFF
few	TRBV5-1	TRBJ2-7	CASSLEGAVYEQYF
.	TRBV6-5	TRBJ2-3	CASSYSPRYTQYF
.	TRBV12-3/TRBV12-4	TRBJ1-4	CASRPRTGGQGEKLFF
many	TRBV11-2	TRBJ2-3	CASRASGRDTQYF
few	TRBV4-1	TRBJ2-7	CASSQATGLPTYEQYF
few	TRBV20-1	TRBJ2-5	CSARHSGTGHWQTQYF
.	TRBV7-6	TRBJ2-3	CASSLDIGSRPDTQYF
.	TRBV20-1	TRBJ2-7	CSARSPGIQSEQYF
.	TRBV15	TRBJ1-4	CATSRELANEKLFF
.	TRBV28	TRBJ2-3	CAIRGQTGGANTQYF
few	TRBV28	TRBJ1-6	CASSFRGDNSPLHF
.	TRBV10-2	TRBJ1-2	CASSEGFYGYGYTF
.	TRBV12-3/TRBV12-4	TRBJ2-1	CASSLYGTTSYNEQFF
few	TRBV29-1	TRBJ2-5	CSVVYRDRGRETQYF
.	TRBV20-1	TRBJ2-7	CSARPAGDRGREQYF
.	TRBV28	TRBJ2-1	CASTSGLANEQFF
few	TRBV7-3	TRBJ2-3	CASSKAPSGRTTDTQYF
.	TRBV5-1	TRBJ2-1	CASSLGLTSSYNEQFF
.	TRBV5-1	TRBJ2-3	CASSSGTYGSTDTQYF
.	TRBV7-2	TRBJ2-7	CASSPVSPLGPYEQYF
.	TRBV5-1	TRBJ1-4	CASSFLEGGKTNEKLFF
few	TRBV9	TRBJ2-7	CASSVGTASYEQYF
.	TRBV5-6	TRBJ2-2	CASSSRIVTRTGELFF
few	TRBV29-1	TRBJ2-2	CSVDPGTTGELFF
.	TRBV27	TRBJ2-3	CASRVTVSTDTQYF
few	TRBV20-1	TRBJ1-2	CSARDVRGQGYTF
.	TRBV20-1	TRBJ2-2	CSALISSGRVTGELFF
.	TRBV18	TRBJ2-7	CASSPLPGRYEQYF
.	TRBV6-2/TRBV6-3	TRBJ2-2	CASSRLAGYGELFF
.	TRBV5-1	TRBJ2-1	CASSFRTRSSSYNEQFF
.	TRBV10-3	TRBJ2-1	CAISGPGLAGDGSNEQFF
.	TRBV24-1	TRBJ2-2	CATSSRSGELFF
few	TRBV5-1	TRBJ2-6	CASSFIQGTGANVLTF
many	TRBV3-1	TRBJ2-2	CASSQAPTGELFF
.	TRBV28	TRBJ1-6	CASSLLGNSPLHF
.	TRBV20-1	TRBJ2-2	CSARVSAGAVGELFF
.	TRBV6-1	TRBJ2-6	CASSPITGIVAGANVLTF
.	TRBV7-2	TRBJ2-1	CASSLWTVNEQFF
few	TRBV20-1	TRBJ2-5	CSARDPLAEETQYF
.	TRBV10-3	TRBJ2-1	CATALRSEQFF